The text below deals with one T cell receptor beta chain. This CDR3 is built from 12 residues. V lost 5 bases and J 6 bases, leaving 6 bases between the germline ends. Germline V CDR1 and CDR2: KGHDR, SFDVKD. Original handling: Using reference gene primer amplification, nucleated cell counts were estimated. Assay: immunoSEQ multiplex PCR; the TCRdb copy retains only in-frame clones and omits some. Clone size and the V and J calls come from that table; the DNA yielded D and trimming. This sample carries 62,000 or so clones, 80% to 90% of them seen once, and the ten largest clones take approximately 1.5%. This sample stems from a study of blood T cell repertoires in COVID-19. Study-level background: Sites in the United States, Italy and Spain provided acute and convalescent COVID-19 samples. In each case, the material was cDNA or gDNA derived from T cells, B-cell-depleted T cells, or PBMCs.

The V gene is TRBV24-1, the J gene TRBJ2-2, with unresolved D. Specimen: peripheral blood. This sequence was found in a woman aged 55-69 years with acute or convalescent COVID-19. The CDR3 region is CATSAVPGELFF. DNA of the CDR3: TGTGCCACCAGTGCAGTCCCCGGGGAGCTGTTTTTT.